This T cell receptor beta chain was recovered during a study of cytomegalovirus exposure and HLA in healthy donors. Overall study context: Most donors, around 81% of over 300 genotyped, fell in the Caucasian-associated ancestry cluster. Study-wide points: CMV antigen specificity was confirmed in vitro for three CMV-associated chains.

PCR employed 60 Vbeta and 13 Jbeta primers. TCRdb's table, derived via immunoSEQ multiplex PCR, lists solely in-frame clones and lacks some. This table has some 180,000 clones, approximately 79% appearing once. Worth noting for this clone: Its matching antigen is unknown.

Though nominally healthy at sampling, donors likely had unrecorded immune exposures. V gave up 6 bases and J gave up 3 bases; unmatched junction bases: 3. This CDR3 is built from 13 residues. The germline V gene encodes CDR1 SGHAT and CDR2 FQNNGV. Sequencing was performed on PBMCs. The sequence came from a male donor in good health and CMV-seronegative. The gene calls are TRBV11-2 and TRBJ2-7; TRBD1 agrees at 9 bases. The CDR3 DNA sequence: TGTGCCAGCAGATCGACAGGGGGCTACGAGCAGTACTTC. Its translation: CASRSTGGYEQYF.